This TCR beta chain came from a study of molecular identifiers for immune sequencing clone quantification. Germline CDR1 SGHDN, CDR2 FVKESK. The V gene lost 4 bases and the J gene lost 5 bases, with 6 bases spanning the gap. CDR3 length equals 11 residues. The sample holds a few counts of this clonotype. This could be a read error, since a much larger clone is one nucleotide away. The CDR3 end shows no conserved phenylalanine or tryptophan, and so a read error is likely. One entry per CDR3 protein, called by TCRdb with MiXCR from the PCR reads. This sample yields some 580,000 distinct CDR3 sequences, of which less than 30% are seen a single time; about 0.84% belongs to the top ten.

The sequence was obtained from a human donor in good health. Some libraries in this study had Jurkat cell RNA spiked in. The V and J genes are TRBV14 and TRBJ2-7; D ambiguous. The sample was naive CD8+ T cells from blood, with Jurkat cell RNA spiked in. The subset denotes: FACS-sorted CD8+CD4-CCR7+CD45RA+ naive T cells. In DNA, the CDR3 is TGTGCCAGCAGCCCAGCTGACGAGCAGTACCTC. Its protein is CASSPADEQYL.